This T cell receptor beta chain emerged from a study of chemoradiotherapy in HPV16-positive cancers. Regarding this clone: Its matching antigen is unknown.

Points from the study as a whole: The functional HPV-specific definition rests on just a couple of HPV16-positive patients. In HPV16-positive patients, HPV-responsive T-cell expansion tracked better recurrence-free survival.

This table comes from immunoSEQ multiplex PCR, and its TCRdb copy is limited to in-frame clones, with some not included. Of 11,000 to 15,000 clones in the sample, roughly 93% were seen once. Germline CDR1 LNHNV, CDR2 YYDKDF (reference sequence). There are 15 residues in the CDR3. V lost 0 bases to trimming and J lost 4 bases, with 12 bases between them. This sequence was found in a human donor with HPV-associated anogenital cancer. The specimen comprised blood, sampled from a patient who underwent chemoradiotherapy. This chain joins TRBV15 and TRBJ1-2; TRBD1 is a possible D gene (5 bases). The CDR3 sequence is CATSRDQGTTYGYTF. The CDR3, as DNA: TGTGCCACCAGCAGAGATCAAGGGACGACCTATGGCTACACCTTC. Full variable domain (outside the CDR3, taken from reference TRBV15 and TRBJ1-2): DAMVIQNPRYQVTQFGKPVTLSCSQTLNHNVMYWYQQKSSQAPKLLFHYYDKDFNNEADTPDNFQSRRPNTSFCFLDIRSPGLGDTAMYLCATSRDQGTTYGYTFGSGTRLTVV.